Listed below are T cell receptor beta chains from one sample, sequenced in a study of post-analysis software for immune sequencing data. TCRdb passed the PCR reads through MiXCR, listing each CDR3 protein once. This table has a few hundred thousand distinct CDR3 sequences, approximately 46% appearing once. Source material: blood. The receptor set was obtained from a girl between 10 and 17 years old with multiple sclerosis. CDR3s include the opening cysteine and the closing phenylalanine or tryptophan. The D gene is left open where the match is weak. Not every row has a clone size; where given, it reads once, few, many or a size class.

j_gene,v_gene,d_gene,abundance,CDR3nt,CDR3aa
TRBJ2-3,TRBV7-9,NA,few,TGTGCCAGCAGCTCCCCCCAGGCAGGGCGAGATACGCAGTATTTT,CASSSPQAGRDTQYF
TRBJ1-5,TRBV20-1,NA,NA,TGCAGTGCTACCCAGGGGAATCAGCCCCAGCATTTT,CSATQGNQPQHF
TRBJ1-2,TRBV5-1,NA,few,TGCGCCAGCGGTGTCGACGCTGGGTATGGCTACACCTTC,CASGVDAGYGYTF
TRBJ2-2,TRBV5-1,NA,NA,TGCGCCAGCAGCTTGGCCGTCTTAGACACCGGGGAGCTGTTTTTT,CASSLAVLDTGELFF
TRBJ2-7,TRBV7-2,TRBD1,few,TGTGCCAGCAGCCCTGGGGGGACAGGGAGGAACGAGCAGTACTTC,CASSPGGTGRNEQYF
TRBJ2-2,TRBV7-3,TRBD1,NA,TGTGCCAGCAGCTTACAGGGGGCGAACACCGGGGAGCTGTTTTTT,CASSLQGANTGELFF
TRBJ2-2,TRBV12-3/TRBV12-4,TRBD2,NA,TGTGCCAGCAGTTTTTCGCGGGAGCCCGGGGAGCTGTTTTTT,CASSFSREPGELFF
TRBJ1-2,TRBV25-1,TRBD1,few,TGTGCCAGCACCCAGACAGGGATAGGTAGCTATGGCTACACCTTC,CASTQTGIGSYGYTF
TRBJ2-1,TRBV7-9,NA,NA,TGTGCCAGCAGCTTAGCGGGAGCCCCCAATGAGCAGTTCTTC,CASSLAGAPNEQFF
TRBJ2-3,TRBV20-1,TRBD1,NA,TGCAGTGCTAGGGCTGGTAACAGGGGGCTCGGAGATACGCAGTATTTT,CSARAGNRGLGDTQYF